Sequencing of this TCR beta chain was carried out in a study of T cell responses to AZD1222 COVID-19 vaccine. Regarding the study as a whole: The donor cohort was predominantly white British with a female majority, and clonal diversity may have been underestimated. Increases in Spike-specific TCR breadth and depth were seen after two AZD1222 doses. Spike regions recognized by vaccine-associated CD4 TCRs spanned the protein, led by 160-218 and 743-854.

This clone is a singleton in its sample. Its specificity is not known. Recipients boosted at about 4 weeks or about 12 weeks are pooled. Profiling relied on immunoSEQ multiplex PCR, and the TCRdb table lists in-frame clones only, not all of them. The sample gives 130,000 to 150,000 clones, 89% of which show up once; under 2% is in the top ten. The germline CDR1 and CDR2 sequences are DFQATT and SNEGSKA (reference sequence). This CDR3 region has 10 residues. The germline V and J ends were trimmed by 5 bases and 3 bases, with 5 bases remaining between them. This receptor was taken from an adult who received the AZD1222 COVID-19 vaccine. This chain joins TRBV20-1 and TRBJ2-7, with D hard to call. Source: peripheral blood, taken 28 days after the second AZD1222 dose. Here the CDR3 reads CSALDYEQYF. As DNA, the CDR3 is TGCAGTGCTTTGGACTACGAGCAGTACTTC.